This is a list of T cell receptor beta chains from one sample in a study of T cell responses to AZD1222 COVID-19 vaccine. Here immunoSEQ multiplex PCR was the method, and the copy in TCRdb shows in-frame clones only, minus some. The data contain roughly 80,000 clones, roughly 90% of them seen just once; the ten biggest clones take up about 4.3%. Here the sequenced sample was peripheral blood, taken on day 0 of AZD1222 vaccination. These receptors originate from an adult in good health. The CDR3 runs from the conserved cysteine through the conserved F or W. A D gene is named only where the DNA matches it firmly. Some rows have no size entry. The others give once, few or many, or a class for an expanded clone.

TRBJ2-3,TRBD2,TRBV5-1,.,TGCGCCAGCGGTGCGGGGGGAATTGGAGATACGCAGTATTTT,CASGAGGIGDTQYF
TRBJ2-3,.,TRBV27,once,TGTGCCAGCAGGGACCGAAACACAGATACGCAGTATTTT,CASRDRNTDTQYF
TRBJ2-7,.,TRBV9,.,TGTGCCAGCAGCCGTACAGGGTCCTACGAGCAGTACTTC,CASSRTGSYEQYF
TRBJ1-3,TRBD1,TRBV9,.,TGTGCCAGCAGCGGGGCCGGGACAGCTGGAAACACCATATATTTT,CASSGAGTAGNTIYF
TRBJ2-1,TRBD2,TRBV10-3,.,TGTGCCATCAGTGACTCCGGGCTAGCGGGACGCAATGAGCAGTTCTTC,CAISDSGLAGRNEQFF
TRBJ1-2,TRBD1,TRBV7-9,.,TGTGCCAGCAGAAACAAGGGACAGGGGGAGGATGGCTACACCTTC,CASRNKGQGEDGYTF
TRBJ1-2,.,TRBV6-1,.,TGTGCCAGCAGTGAACGGACTAACTATGGCTACACCTTC,CASSERTNYGYTF
TRBJ1-2,.,TRBV11-3,.,TGTGCCAGCAGCTTAGGTCGATGGGACACGGATAACTATGGCTACACCTTC,CASSLGRWDTDNYGYTF
TRBJ1-5,.,TRBV2,.,TGTGCCAGCAGTGAACTTGGTACGTCTCGGGGGCCCCAGCATTTT,CASSELGTSRGPQHF
TRBJ1-3,.,TRBV24-1,.,TGTGCCACCAGTGAACCTAGACAGCAAAGGACTCTCTCTGGAAACACCATATATTTT,CATSEPRQQRTLSGNTIYF
TRBJ2-2,.,TRBV11-2,.,TGTGCCAGCAGCCCGTCTCCAGCCCAGATGAACACCGGGGAGCTGTTTTTT,CASSPSPAQMNTGELFF
TRBJ2-3,TRBD1,TRBV5-5,.,TGTGCCAGCAGCCCAGGGACAGGGGGCACCACAGATACGCAGTATTTT,CASSPGTGGTTDTQYF
TRBJ1-1,.,TRBV5-1,.,TGCGCCAGCAGCTTGCCAGAATACACTGAAGCTTTCTTT,CASSLPEYTEAFF
TRBJ1-3,.,TRBV29-1,.,TGCAGCGGCCGGATAAGCTCTGGAAACACCATATATTTT,CSGRISSGNTIYF
TRBJ2-2,.,TRBV6-2/TRBV6-3,.,TGTGCCAGCAGTAAATACCCTCCGCCTGGCGATTCCACCGGGGAGCTGTTTTTT,CASSKYPPPGDSTGELFF
TRBJ2-7,.,TRBV6-6,.,TGTGCCAGCAGACAAATTCAGGGTGCTACGTACGAGCAGTACTTC,CASRQIQGATYEQYF
TRBJ1-2,.,TRBV24-1,.,TGTGCCACCAGTGATTGGCAGGGGACTGACTATGGCTACACCTTC,CATSDWQGTDYGYTF